These T cell receptor beta chains were read from a single sample in a study of tumor-infiltrating lymphocytes in localized non-small cell lung cancer. Assay used: immunoSEQ multiplex PCR; TCRdb lists only in-frame clones, some missing. The sample includes approximately 8,400 clones, 75% of them seen just once. The sequenced sample was uninvolved lung tissue not adjacent to the tumor. The receptors here all came from a human donor with non-small cell lung cancer. Both conserved end residues are part of each CDR3. D genes are given only for firm matches.

TRBJ1-3 TRBV5-6 - CASSLDRLRSGNTIYF TGTGCCAGCAGCTTAGACAGGCTCCGATCTGGAAACACCATATATTTT
TRBJ2-7 TRBV28 - CASRGAGLRSEQYF TGTGCCAGCAGGGGGGCAGGGTTGAGGAGCGAGCAGTACTTC
TRBJ2-7 TRBV29-1 - CSVDIWGQGPIFSYEQYF TGCAGCGTGGACATTTGGGGTCAGGGGCCGATCTTCTCCTACGAGCAGTACTTC
TRBJ2-3 TRBV9 - CASSGRDNFPSTDTQYF TGTGCCAGCAGCGGCCGGGACAATTTTCCTAGCACAGATACGCAGTATTTT
TRBJ2-5 TRBV2 - CASSEYVTAETQYF TGTGCCAGCAGTGAATATGTAACAGCAGAGACCCAGTACTTC
TRBJ2-7 TRBV14 - CASSQDRGRYYEQYF TGTGCCAGCAGCCAAGATCGGGGGCGATACTACGAGCAGTACTTC
TRBJ1-5 TRBV2 - CASSEARGRDNQPQHF TGTGCCAGCAGTGAAGCGCGGGGCAGGGACAATCAGCCCCAGCATTTT
TRBJ2-7 TRBV7-9 - CASSLSAYEQYF TGTGCCAGCAGCTTGTCCGCCTACGAGCAGTACTTC
TRBJ2-5 TRBV30 - CAWSHPQGLAQYF TGTGCCTGGAGTCACCCACAGGGTTTGGCCCAGTACTTC
TRBJ2-1 TRBV19 TRBD2 CASSPPGVGGYNEQFF TGTGCCAGTAGTCCTCCGGGGGTCGGGGGGTACAATGAGCAGTTCTTC
TRBJ2-3 TRBV11-2 - CASSLNWGARSTDTQYF TGTGCCAGCAGCTTAAATTGGGGGGCGCGGAGCACAGATACGCAGTATTTT
TRBJ1-1 TRBV19 - CASSVTDINTEAFF TGTGCCAGTAGTGTAACAGATATAAACACTGAAGCTTTCTTT
TRBJ1-5 TRBV6-5 - CASSPGTSSGPQHF TGTGCCAGCAGTCCCGGGACTTCCTCGGGGCCCCAGCATTTT
TRBJ2-2 TRBV7-2 - CASSLAGGPGELFF TGTGCCAGCAGCTTAGCGGGGGGCCCGGGGGAGCTGTTTTTT
TRBJ2-2 TRBV5-8 - CASSLGTTSNTGELFF TGTGCCAGCAGCTTGGGGACAACGTCGAACACCGGGGAGCTGTTTTTT
TRBJ2-7 TRBV6-1 - CASSEAGRDYYEQYF TGTGCCAGCAGTGAAGCAGGCAGAGACTACTACGAGCAGTACTTC
TRBJ2-7 TRBV11-2 - CASSLDWNPHQTYEQYF TGTGCCAGCAGCCTCGACTGGAACCCACACCAAACCTACGAGCAGTACTTC